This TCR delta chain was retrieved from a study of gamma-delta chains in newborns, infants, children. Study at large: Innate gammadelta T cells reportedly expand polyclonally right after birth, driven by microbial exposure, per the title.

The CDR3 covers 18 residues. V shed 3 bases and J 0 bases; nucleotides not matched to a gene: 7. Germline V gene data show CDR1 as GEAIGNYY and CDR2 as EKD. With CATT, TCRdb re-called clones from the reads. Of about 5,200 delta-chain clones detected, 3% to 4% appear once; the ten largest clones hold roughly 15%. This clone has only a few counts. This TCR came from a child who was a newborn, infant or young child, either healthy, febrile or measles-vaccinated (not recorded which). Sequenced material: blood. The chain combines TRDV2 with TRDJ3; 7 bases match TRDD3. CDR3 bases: TGTGCCTGTGACGTACTGGGGATCGGCTCCTGGGACACCCGACAGATGTTTTTC. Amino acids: CACDVLGIGSWDTRQMFF.